This T cell receptor beta chain was sequenced for a study of shared clonotypes between healthy human individuals. The V and J ends lost 4 bases and 1 base respectively, with 9 bases between them. Germline CDR1 is SGHDT and CDR2 is YYEEEE. CDR3 size: 14 residues. The method was immunoSEQ multiplex PCR; TCRdb's version includes in-frame clones alone and lacks a portion of them. The sample yields 1.4 million to 1.5 million clones, about 96% seen once. The receptor's source is a man aged 30 to 45 in good health. Sequencing input: naive CD4+ T cells sorted from blood. Subset noted: CD45RA+ positively selected. The chain combines TRBV5-6 with TRBJ1-5, with D possibly being TRBD1 (6 bases). The CDR3 reads CASSPQGSNQPQHF. For the CDR3, the DNA is TGTGCCAGCAGCCCTCAGGGGAGCAATCAGCCCCAGCATTTT.